This T cell receptor beta chain was obtained from a study of circulating and synovial CD4+ cells in juvenile arthritis. Study-wide points: Diversity here was lower than in bulk blood CD4 cells. T cell genome counts differed by at least an order of magnitude between CPL and CD4 samples. Overlap with synovium rose as more T cells were sequenced.

TCRdb's table, derived via immunoSEQ multiplex PCR, lists solely in-frame clones and lacks some. The repertoire holds fewer than 40,000 clones, with 95% as singletons. With regard to this clone: Its antigen is unknown.

The germline V and J ends were trimmed by 4 bases and 4 bases, with 11 bases remaining between them. This CDR3 spans 13 amino acids. CDR1 is SGHRS and CDR2 is YFSETQ in the germline V gene. The specimen sequenced was CD4+ T cells from blood. The genes are TRBV5-1 and TRBJ1-2, with D tentatively TRBD1 (6 bases). The sequence was collected from a human donor with juvenile idiopathic arthritis. For the CDR3, the DNA is TGCGCCAGCAGCCGGGACAAAAGCTATGGCTACACCTTC. This sequence encodes CASSRDKSYGYTF.